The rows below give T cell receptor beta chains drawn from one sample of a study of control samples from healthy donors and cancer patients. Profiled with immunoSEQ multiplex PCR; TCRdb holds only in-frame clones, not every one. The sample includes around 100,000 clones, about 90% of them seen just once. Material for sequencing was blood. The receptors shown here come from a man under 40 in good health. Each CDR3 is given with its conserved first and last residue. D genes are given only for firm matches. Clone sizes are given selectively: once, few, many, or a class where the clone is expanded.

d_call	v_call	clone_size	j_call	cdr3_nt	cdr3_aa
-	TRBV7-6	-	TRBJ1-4	TGTGCCAGCAGCTTAATGCAGGGGACTAATGAAAAACTGTTTTTT	CASSLMQGTNEKLFF
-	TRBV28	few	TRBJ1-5	TGTGCCAGCAGTTCAGGGGCTGGAGCGAGACAGCCCCAGCATTTT	CASSSGAGARQPQHF
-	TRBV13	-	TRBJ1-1	TGTGCCAGCAGCTCTCCCAGGTCCGAAGCTTTCTTT	CASSSPRSEAFF
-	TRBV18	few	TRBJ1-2	TGTGCCAGCTCACAAACGACAGCTAACTATGGCTACACCTTC	CASSQTTANYGYTF
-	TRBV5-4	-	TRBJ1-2	TGTGCCAGCAGCTTGTATGGGGTTCTGGGAGGCTACACCTTC	CASSLYGVLGGYTF
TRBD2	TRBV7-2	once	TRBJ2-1	TGTGCCAGCAGCTCGAAGACTAGCGGCTACAATGAGCAGTTCTTC	CASSSKTSGYNEQFF
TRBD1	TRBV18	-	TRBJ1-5	TGTGCCAGCTCACCGGACAGGTGGACTAATCAGCCCCAGCATTTT	CASSPDRWTNQPQHF
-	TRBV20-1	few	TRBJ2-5	TGCAGTGCTAGTAGGGGGAACCAAGAGACCCAGTACTTC	CSASRGNQETQYF
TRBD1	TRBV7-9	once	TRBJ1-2	TGTGCCAGCAGCGTAGACAGGGAGGGCTACACCTTC	CASSVDREGYTF
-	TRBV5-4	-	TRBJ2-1	TGTGCCAGCACCCACCCCCAAGACCGATACAATGAGCAGTTCTTC	CASTHPQDRYNEQFF
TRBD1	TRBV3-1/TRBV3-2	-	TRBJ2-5	TGTGCCAGCAGACTAGGGGACAGGGGACCCCAAGAGACCCAGTACTTC	CASRLGDRGPQETQYF
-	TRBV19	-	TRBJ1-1	TGTGCCAGTAGTATAAATACAGGGAACACTGAAGCTTTCTTT	CASSINTGNTEAFF
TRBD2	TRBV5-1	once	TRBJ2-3	TGCGCCAGCAGCTTGGGACTAGCGGCGTCCACAGATACGCAGTATTTT	CASSLGLAASTDTQYF
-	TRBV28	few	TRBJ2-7	TGTGCCAGCAGCGACGAGCTTATAAGCTCCTACGAGCAGTACTTC	CASSDELISSYEQYF
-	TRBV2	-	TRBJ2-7	TGTGCCAGCAGTGGTCAGGACTTTAAAATCTTGCAGTACTTC	CASSGQDFKILQYF